These T cell receptor beta chains were read from a single sample in a study of tumor-infiltrating lymphocytes in localized non-small cell lung cancer. The protocol was immunoSEQ multiplex PCR, while the TCRdb copy is restricted to in-frame clones and leaves out a portion. The repertoire consists of some 14,000 clones, with about 70% occurring once and the leading ten covering roughly an eighth. The specimen was uninvolved lung tissue not adjacent to the tumor. The source of these receptors is a human donor with non-small cell lung cancer. Both conserved end residues are part of each CDR3. Each record gives: D gene, V gene, J gene, clone size, CDR3 DNA, CDR3 protein. A D gene is named only where the DNA matches it firmly. Clone size is shown for a subset of rows, as once, few, many or a class of expanded clone.

D gene: -; V gene: TRBV9; J gene: TRBJ1-1; clone size: -; CDR3 DNA: TGTGCCAGCAGCTCCAGGTGGGGCATGAACACTGAAGCTTTCTTT; CDR3 protein: CASSSRWGMNTEAFF
D gene: TRBD2; V gene: TRBV11-3; J gene: TRBJ2-2; clone size: -; CDR3 DNA: TGTGCCAGCAGCAAGCAAGGAGCGGGAGGGGACACCGGGGAGCTGTTTTTT; CDR3 protein: CASSKQGAGGDTGELFF
D gene: -; V gene: TRBV5-1; J gene: TRBJ2-6; clone size: -; CDR3 DNA: TGCGCCAGCAGCTTAACGGGGGCGCCGGGGGCCAACGTCCTGACTTTC; CDR3 protein: CASSLTGAPGANVLTF
D gene: TRBD2; V gene: TRBV2; J gene: TRBJ2-6; clone size: once; CDR3 DNA: TGTGCCAGCAAAGGACTAGCGGGAACCCCCGGGGCCAACGTCCTGACTTTC; CDR3 protein: CASKGLAGTPGANVLTF
D gene: TRBD1; V gene: TRBV19; J gene: TRBJ2-7; clone size: -; CDR3 DNA: TGTGCCAGTAGTACCAGGGGGCTGAACGAGCAGTACTTC; CDR3 protein: CASSTRGLNEQYF
D gene: -; V gene: TRBV12-5; J gene: TRBJ1-2; clone size: -; CDR3 DNA: TGTGCTAGTGGTTCCCGGGACTTGTATGGCTACACCTTC; CDR3 protein: CASGSRDLYGYTF
D gene: -; V gene: TRBV2; J gene: TRBJ1-6; clone size: -; CDR3 DNA: TGTGCCAGCAGTGAAGAGAGGGGAATCTCACCCCTCCACTTT; CDR3 protein: CASSEERGISPLHF
D gene: -; V gene: TRBV2; J gene: TRBJ2-7; clone size: -; CDR3 DNA: TGTGCCAGCAGAAGGACGGACCATAACGAGCAGTACTTC; CDR3 protein: CASRRTDHNEQYF
D gene: -; V gene: TRBV30; J gene: TRBJ1-3; clone size: -; CDR3 DNA: TGTGCCTGGACTGTCTCTGGAAACACCATATATTTT; CDR3 protein: CAWTVSGNTIYF
D gene: TRBD2; V gene: TRBV7-3; J gene: TRBJ2-3; clone size: -; CDR3 DNA: TGTGCCAGCAGCTCGACTAGCGGGAGGGCAGATACGCAGTATTTT; CDR3 protein: CASSSTSGRADTQYF
D gene: TRBD2; V gene: TRBV6-5; J gene: TRBJ2-3; clone size: -; CDR3 DNA: TGTGCCAGCAGTACTAGCGGGGGGGGCACAGATACGCAGTATTTT; CDR3 protein: CASSTSGGGTDTQYF
D gene: -; V gene: TRBV14; J gene: TRBJ2-7; clone size: -; CDR3 DNA: TGTGCCAGCAGCCAAGTCATGTCCTCCTACGAGCAGTACTTC; CDR3 protein: CASSQVMSSYEQYF
D gene: TRBD1; V gene: TRBV7-9; J gene: TRBJ1-2; clone size: few; CDR3 DNA: TGTGCCAGCAGCCCTGGGACAGGGGGACCCTATGGCTACACCTTC; CDR3 protein: CASSPGTGGPYGYTF
D gene: -; V gene: TRBV29-1; J gene: TRBJ1-2; clone size: -; CDR3 DNA: TGCAGCTTCGGCCGGGACGGAGCTAACTATGGCTACACCTTC; CDR3 protein: CSFGRDGANYGYTF
D gene: TRBD2; V gene: TRBV4-1; J gene: TRBJ2-3; clone size: -; CDR3 DNA: TGCGCCAGCAGCGAGCAGCGGGAGACGATCACAGATACGCAGTATTTT; CDR3 protein: CASSEQRETITDTQYF
D gene: -; V gene: TRBV6-5; J gene: TRBJ1-3; clone size: -; CDR3 DNA: TGTGCCAGCAGTTACCGACCGGGAAACACCATATATTTT; CDR3 protein: CASSYRPGNTIYF
D gene: -; V gene: TRBV19; J gene: TRBJ2-7; clone size: -; CDR3 DNA: TGTGCCAGTAGTACCACACGTTCCGAGCAGTACTTC; CDR3 protein: CASSTTRSEQYF
D gene: -; V gene: TRBV6-6; J gene: TRBJ1-5; clone size: -; CDR3 DNA: TGTGCCAGCAGTAACACACAGGGCGGTAGCAATCAGCCCCAGCATTTT; CDR3 protein: CASSNTQGGSNQPQHF
D gene: TRBD1; V gene: TRBV13; J gene: TRBJ1-5; clone size: -; CDR3 DNA: TGTGCCAGCAGCTTAGGACAGGGGCAGGGTACGGGCAGTCAGCCCCAGCATTTT; CDR3 protein: CASSLGQGQGTGSQPQHF
D gene: -; V gene: TRBV5-6; J gene: TRBJ2-5; clone size: large; CDR3 DNA: TGTGCCAGCAGCTCGCTCCAAGTTCGGCAAGAGACCCAGTACTTC; CDR3 protein: CASSSLQVRQETQYF
D gene: -; V gene: TRBV19; J gene: TRBJ2-7; clone size: -; CDR3 DNA: TGTGCCAGTAGTATGAGCCGTGGGTACGAGCAGTACTTC; CDR3 protein: CASSMSRGYEQYF
D gene: -; V gene: TRBV7-9; J gene: TRBJ2-5; clone size: -; CDR3 DNA: TGTGCCAGCAGCGGGGGCAAAGAGACCCAGTACTTC; CDR3 protein: CASSGGKETQYF
D gene: -; V gene: TRBV7-2; J gene: TRBJ1-3; clone size: -; CDR3 DNA: TGTGCCAGCAGCTTAGGACATCCGAGCTCTGGAAACACCATATATTTT; CDR3 protein: CASSLGHPSSGNTIYF
D gene: TRBD1; V gene: TRBV2; J gene: TRBJ2-1; clone size: -; CDR3 DNA: TGTGCCAGCACCTTGAACTCGGGACAGTATAATGAGCAGTTCTTC; CDR3 protein: CASTLNSGQYNEQFF
D gene: TRBD2; V gene: TRBV29-1; J gene: TRBJ2-7; clone size: -; CDR3 DNA: TGCAGCGTGGAAGGAGTGGCTAGCGGCGCCTACGAGCAGTACTTC; CDR3 protein: CSVEGVASGAYEQYF
D gene: -; V gene: TRBV5-1; J gene: TRBJ2-5; clone size: once; CDR3 DNA: TGCGCCAGCAGCTTGTCAGGTGTTCCCTCTGGGGAGACCCAGTACTTC; CDR3 protein: CASSLSGVPSGETQYF
D gene: -; V gene: TRBV28; J gene: TRBJ1-5; clone size: large; CDR3 DNA: TGTGCCATCCAATTTAGGGGCAATCAGCCCCAGCATTTT; CDR3 protein: CAIQFRGNQPQHF
D gene: -; V gene: TRBV7-9; J gene: TRBJ1-5; clone size: -; CDR3 DNA: TGTGCCAGCAGCTCTGGGCCTGATCAGCCCCAGCATTTT; CDR3 protein: CASSSGPDQPQHF
D gene: -; V gene: TRBV5-1; J gene: TRBJ1-4; clone size: -; CDR3 DNA: TGCGCCAGCAGCGGGACGACAGCTACAACTAATGAAAAACTGTTTTTT; CDR3 protein: CASSGTTATTNEKLFF
D gene: TRBD1; V gene: TRBV9; J gene: TRBJ1-2; clone size: -; CDR3 DNA: TGTGCCAGCAGCGTAGTGGGGACAGGGAACTATGGCTACACCTTC; CDR3 protein: CASSVVGTGNYGYTF
D gene: TRBD1; V gene: TRBV10-3; J gene: TRBJ1-2; clone size: few; CDR3 DNA: TGTGCCAGCAGGGACAGACCAGAAGAACTGGCTGGCTACACCTTC; CDR3 protein: CASRDRPEELAGYTF
D gene: -; V gene: TRBV15; J gene: TRBJ1-5; clone size: few; CDR3 DNA: TGTGCCACCAGCAGGCCCCTTAGCAATCAGCCCCAGCATTTT; CDR3 protein: CATSRPLSNQPQHF
D gene: -; V gene: TRBV21-1; J gene: TRBJ2-7; clone size: -; CDR3 DNA: TGTGCCACCGAAGGGACTAGCGGGTCCTACGAGCAGTACTTC; CDR3 protein: CATEGTSGSYEQYF
D gene: -; V gene: TRBV19; J gene: TRBJ2-1; clone size: -; CDR3 DNA: TGTGCCAGTAGCCAGCTAGCGAGTTCCTACAATGAGCAGTTCTTC; CDR3 protein: CASSQLASSYNEQFF
D gene: TRBD2; V gene: TRBV6-5; J gene: TRBJ2-3; clone size: -; CDR3 DNA: TGTGCCAGCAGTTGGGGAGGGAAGACAGATACGCAGTATTTT; CDR3 protein: CASSWGGKTDTQYF
D gene: -; V gene: TRBV28; J gene: TRBJ2-7; clone size: -; CDR3 DNA: TGTGCCAGCCACTCAGGGGACTACGAGCAGTACTTC; CDR3 protein: CASHSGDYEQYF
D gene: -; V gene: TRBV19; J gene: TRBJ1-4; clone size: -; CDR3 DNA: TGTGCCAGTACATCGGGACTGCTCACAACTAATGAAAAACTGTTTTTT; CDR3 protein: CASTSGLLTTNEKLFF
D gene: -; V gene: TRBV11-2; J gene: TRBJ2-1; clone size: once; CDR3 DNA: TGTGCCAGTTCCTCTAACTACAATGAGCAGTTCTTC; CDR3 protein: CASSSNYNEQFF
D gene: -; V gene: TRBV5-1; J gene: TRBJ2-3; clone size: few; CDR3 DNA: TGCGCCAGCAGCCTGGCGTTCTCGGGAGTTAGCACAGATACGCAGTATTTT; CDR3 protein: CASSLAFSGVSTDTQYF
D gene: -; V gene: TRBV6-1; J gene: TRBJ1-2; clone size: -; CDR3 DNA: TGTGCCAGCAGCCATGCGGCACCTAACTATGGCTACACCTTC; CDR3 protein: CASSHAAPNYGYTF
D gene: TRBD1; V gene: TRBV2; J gene: TRBJ1-5; clone size: once; CDR3 DNA: TGTGCCAGCAGTCCGGGACAGGGGGCTTCCAATCAGCCCCAGCATTTT; CDR3 protein: CASSPGQGASNQPQHF
D gene: TRBD2; V gene: TRBV30; J gene: TRBJ2-7; clone size: -; CDR3 DNA: TGTGCCTGGAGTGTATTGGAGCGGGGATACGAGCAGTACTTC; CDR3 protein: CAWSVLERGYEQYF
D gene: -; V gene: TRBV20-1; J gene: TRBJ2-5; clone size: few; CDR3 DNA: TGCAGTGCTCAGTACCAAGAGACCCAGTACTTC; CDR3 protein: CSAQYQETQYF
D gene: TRBD2; V gene: TRBV7-6; J gene: TRBJ2-2; clone size: -; CDR3 DNA: TGTGCCAGCAGCTTAGTAGCGGGGACGAACACCGGGGAGCTGTTTTTT; CDR3 protein: CASSLVAGTNTGELFF
D gene: -; V gene: TRBV5-4; J gene: TRBJ2-7; clone size: -; CDR3 DNA: TGTGCCAGCAGCTTCGACAGTCCCTCCTACGAGCAGTACTTC; CDR3 protein: CASSFDSPSYEQYF
D gene: -; V gene: TRBV4-3; J gene: TRBJ1-2; clone size: few; CDR3 DNA: TGCGCCAGCAGCCAAGATAGGACGGAGGATGGCTACACCTTC; CDR3 protein: CASSQDRTEDGYTF
D gene: -; V gene: TRBV28; J gene: TRBJ2-7; clone size: -; CDR3 DNA: TGTGCCAGCACTAACAGGGAATGGTTCTACGAGCAGTACTTC; CDR3 protein: CASTNREWFYEQYF
D gene: -; V gene: TRBV9; J gene: TRBJ2-2; clone size: -; CDR3 DNA: TGTGCCAGCAGCCCCAAGAGGGGGGCCGACACCGGGGAGCTGTTTTTT; CDR3 protein: CASSPKRGADTGELFF
D gene: -; V gene: TRBV9; J gene: TRBJ1-4; clone size: -; CDR3 DNA: TGTGCCAGCAGCGTAGTTACCGGGGGTCGTGAAAAACTGTTTTTT; CDR3 protein: CASSVVTGGREKLFF
D gene: -; V gene: TRBV19; J gene: TRBJ1-2; clone size: few; CDR3 DNA: TGTGCCAGTAGTATGGTCCCCTATGGCTACACCTTC; CDR3 protein: CASSMVPYGYTF
D gene: -; V gene: TRBV2; J gene: TRBJ2-5; clone size: once; CDR3 DNA: TGTGCCAGCAGCCAAGAGACCCAGTACTTC; CDR3 protein: CASSQETQYF
D gene: -; V gene: TRBV10-2; J gene: TRBJ1-1; clone size: -; CDR3 DNA: TGCGCCAGCAGAACATTTGGGGGGAACACTGAAGCTTTCTTT; CDR3 protein: CASRTFGGNTEAFF
D gene: -; V gene: TRBV6-1; J gene: TRBJ1-5; clone size: -; CDR3 DNA: TGTGCCAGCAGTGAAGCAGGACATAGCAATCAGCCCCAGCATTTT; CDR3 protein: CASSEAGHSNQPQHF
D gene: TRBD1; V gene: TRBV30; J gene: TRBJ1-1; clone size: -; CDR3 DNA: TGTGCCTGGAGGGTACAGGGGTTGAACACTGAAGCTTTCTTT; CDR3 protein: CAWRVQGLNTEAFF
D gene: TRBD1; V gene: TRBV29-1; J gene: TRBJ1-2; clone size: -; CDR3 DNA: TGCAGCGTGGGGAAGACAGGGGTAGGTGGCTACACCTTC; CDR3 protein: CSVGKTGVGGYTF